This record concerns one T cell receptor (beta chain) sequence. Its antigen is as yet unknown. Naive CD8 isolation took CD45RO-negative cells positively selected for CCR7 and excluded terminally differentiated effector memory CD45RA+ cells. This specimen belongs to a study of shared clonotypes between healthy human individuals. Turning to the study itself: Researchers drew samples from a couple of women and a few men aged 18 to 49. General study points: Memory subsets generally showed lower estimated richness than naive subsets.

Trimming cost V 3 bases and J 0 bases, with 9 bases left between them. CDR3 length: 15 amino acids. In germline, CDR1 is MGHRA, CDR2 YSYEKL. The protocol was immunoSEQ multiplex PCR, while the TCRdb copy is restricted to in-frame clones and leaves out a portion. Of hundreds of thousands of clones listed, 90% to 97% are singletons. The chain links TRBV4-1 to TRBJ1-3, with D hard to call. This receptor was taken from a woman aged 25 to 39 in good health. Input material: naive CD8+ T cells sorted from blood. CDR3 in DNA: TGCGCCAGCAGCCAGCCTATTAACTCTGGAAACACCATATATTTT. This codes for CASSQPINSGNTIYF.